The source of this TCR beta chain is a study of blood T cell repertoires in COVID-19. In the study overall: Whether acute or convalescent, the COVID-19 samples came from the United States, Italy and Spain. Sources were T cells, B-cell-depleted T cells, or PBMCs; the material itself was cDNA or gDNA.

Original processing notes: Reference gene primers were amplified, and this amplification served to estimate nucleated cell counts. Only in-frame clones appear in the TCRdb table, and some are missing; sequencing was by immunoSEQ multiplex PCR. Clonal size and the V and J genes are those of that table, whereas D and trimming came from the DNA. The sample lists approximately 110,000 clones, roughly 85% occurring once. The germline V gene has CDR1 LNHDA and CDR2 SQIVND (reference sequence). This CDR3 contains 14 residues. Trimming at V came to 5 bases and at J to 4 bases, leaving 8 bases not matched to a gene.

The rearrangement joins TRBV19 to TRBJ2-7; the match to TRBD1 covers 7 bases. The receptor was derived from an elderly woman with acute or convalescent COVID-19. The sample taken for sequencing was peripheral blood. The CDR3 DNA follows: TGTGCCAGTAGTCCCGGGACAGTCATGTACGAGCAGTACTTC. Its translation: CASSPGTVMYEQYF.